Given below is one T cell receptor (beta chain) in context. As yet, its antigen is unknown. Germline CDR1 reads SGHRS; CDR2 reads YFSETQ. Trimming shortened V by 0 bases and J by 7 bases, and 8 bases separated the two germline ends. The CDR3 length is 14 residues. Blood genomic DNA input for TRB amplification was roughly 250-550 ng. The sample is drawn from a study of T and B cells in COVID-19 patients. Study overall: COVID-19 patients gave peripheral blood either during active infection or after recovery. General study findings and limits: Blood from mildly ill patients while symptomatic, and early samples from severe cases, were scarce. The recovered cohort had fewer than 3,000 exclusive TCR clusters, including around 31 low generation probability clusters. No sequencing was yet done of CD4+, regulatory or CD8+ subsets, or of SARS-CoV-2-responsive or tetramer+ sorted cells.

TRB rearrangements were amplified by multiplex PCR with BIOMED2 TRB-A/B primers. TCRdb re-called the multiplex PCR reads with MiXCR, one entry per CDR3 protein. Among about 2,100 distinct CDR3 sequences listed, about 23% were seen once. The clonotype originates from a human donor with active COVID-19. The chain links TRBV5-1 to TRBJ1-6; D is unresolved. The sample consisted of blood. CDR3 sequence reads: CASSLAGLNSPLHF. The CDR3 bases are TGCGCCAGCAGCTTGGCCGGCCTAAATTCACCCCTCCACTTT.